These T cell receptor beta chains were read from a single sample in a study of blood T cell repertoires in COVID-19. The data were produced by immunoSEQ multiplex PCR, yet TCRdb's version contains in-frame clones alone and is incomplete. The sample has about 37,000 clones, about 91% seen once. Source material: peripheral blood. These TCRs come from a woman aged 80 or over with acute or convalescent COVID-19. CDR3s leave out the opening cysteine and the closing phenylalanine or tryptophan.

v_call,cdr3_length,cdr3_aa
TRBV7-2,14,ASRSTSDSLGYGYT
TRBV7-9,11,ASSLATGYTIY
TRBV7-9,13,ASSLATVSGNTIY
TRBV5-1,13,ASSTGQGGNSPLH
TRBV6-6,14,ASSRIGQGGSETQY
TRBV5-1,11,ASSEQGYNEQF
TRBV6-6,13,ASSQTGTGGNTIY
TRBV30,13,AWKRGPGSYNEQF
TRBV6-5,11,ASRGTRGDEQF
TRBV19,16,ASSPLAGVFSYNSPLH
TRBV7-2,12,ASSLLTGIETQY
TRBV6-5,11,ASRESLNTEAF
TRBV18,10,ASSPRGQEQF
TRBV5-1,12,ASSHRGRDEKLF
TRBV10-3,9,ATGGTGEQF
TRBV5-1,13,ASSLVAGGNYGYT
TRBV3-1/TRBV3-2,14,ASSPLEGAVNEKLF
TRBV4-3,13,ASSQDSSDNYGYT
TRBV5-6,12,ASSLGSLTESYT
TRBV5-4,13,ASRPGLAGTGELF
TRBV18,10,ASSPGEYGYT
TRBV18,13,ASSPEQGKIGGYT
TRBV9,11,ASSVQENTEAF
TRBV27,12,ASSLSRAGNTIY
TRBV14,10,ASSFYTDTQY
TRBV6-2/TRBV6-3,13,ASSYSSGYNSPLH
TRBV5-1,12,ASSLQGPPETQY
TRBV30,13,AWGGDSSYNSPLH
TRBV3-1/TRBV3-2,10,ASSQTRFEAF
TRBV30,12,AWTDRLTNYGYT
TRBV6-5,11,ASSYSRYNEQF
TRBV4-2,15,ASSPQPVVRVGTEAF
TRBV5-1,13,ASSLRTGAYDEQY
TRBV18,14,ASSPVLVGNTGELF
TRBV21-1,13,ASSTGELATREQF
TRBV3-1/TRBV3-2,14,ASSRNTGKRDTEAF
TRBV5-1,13,ASSPGTGDRETQY
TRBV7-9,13,ASSLSSGGGDTQY
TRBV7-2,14,ASRRGLGTITDTQY
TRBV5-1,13,ASSLGLDSYNEQF
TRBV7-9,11,ASSLGQGFGYT
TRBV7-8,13,ASSLAGDTGNTIY
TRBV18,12,ASSPPASTDTQY
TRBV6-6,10,ASRQTIFGYT
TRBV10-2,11,ASHRGENTEAF
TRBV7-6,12,ASAPGGLEQPQH